This paragraph covers one T cell receptor (beta chain) sequence. CDR1 and CDR2 (germline): SGHTS, YDEGEE. The CDR3 is made up of 15 amino acids. The data were taken from a study of monozygotic twins with inflammatory bowel disease. TCRdb reprocessed the 5' RACE reads; each CDR3 protein has one entry and no DNA is given. The repertoire table contains about 160,000 distinct CDR3 sequences. The gene calls are TRBV5-8 and TRBJ1-2; TCRdb returns TRBD1, unconfirmable since there is no DNA. This clonotype was sampled from a human donor with ulcerative colitis or Crohn's disease, or a healthy co-twin of an affected twin (not recorded which). Sequenced input: blood. The chain's CDR3 is CASSLEGQGFYGYTF.